This T cell receptor (beta chain) was found in a study of siplizumab effects on memory and regulatory T cells. Overall study findings and caveats: Both greater diversity than memory cells and a major contribution to the alloresponse seemed to characterize naive T cells. Treg origin accounted for an average of around 69% of mappable alloreactive CD4+ clones with siplizumab and over 25% in controls.

The CDR3 covers 15 residues. Germline CDR1 MNHNY, CDR2 SVGAGI (reference sequence). V shed 6 bases, J shed 4 bases, and the junction held 6 bases outside the gene matches. A note on this clone: Its antigen is not known.

Clones were read by immunoSEQ multiplex PCR, and TCRdb kept only the in-frame ones, dropping some. The table records tens of thousands of clones, more than 85% of them present only once. This chain links TRBV6-6 with TRBJ1-2; TRBD1 matches 12 bases. This TCR was sampled from a human donor in good health. Input material: CD8+ T cells sorted from blood. The CDR3 DNA sequence: TGTGCCAGCAGCGACTCGGGACAGGGGGCCTATGGCTACACCTTC. It encodes CASSDSGQGAYGYTF.